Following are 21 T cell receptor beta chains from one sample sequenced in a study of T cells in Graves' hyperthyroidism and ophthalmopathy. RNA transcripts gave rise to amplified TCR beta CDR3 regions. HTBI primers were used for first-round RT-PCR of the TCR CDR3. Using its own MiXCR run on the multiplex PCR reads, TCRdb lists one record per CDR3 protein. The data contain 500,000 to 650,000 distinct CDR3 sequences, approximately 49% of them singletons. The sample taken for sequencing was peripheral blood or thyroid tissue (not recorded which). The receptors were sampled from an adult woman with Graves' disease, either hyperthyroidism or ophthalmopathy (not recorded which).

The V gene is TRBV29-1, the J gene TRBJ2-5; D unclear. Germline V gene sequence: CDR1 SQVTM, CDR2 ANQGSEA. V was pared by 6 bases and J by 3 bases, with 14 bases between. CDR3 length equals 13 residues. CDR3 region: CSVVGFRKETQYF. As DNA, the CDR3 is TGCAGCGTAGTGGGCTTTCGAAAAGAGACCCAGTACTTC. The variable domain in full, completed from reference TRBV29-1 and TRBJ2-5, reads SAVISQKPSRDICQRGTSLTIQCQVDSQVTMMFWYRQQPGQSLTLIATANQGSEATYESGFVIDKFPISRPNLTFSTLTVSNMSPEDSSIYLCSVVGFRKETQYFGPGTRLLVL.

CDR3 loop: CSVVWGNPYEQYF. The CDR3 DNA is TGCAGCGTTGTCTGGGGAAATCCCTACGAGCAGTACTTC. The V and J genes are TRBV29-1 and TRBJ2-7; D gene uncertain. This CDR3 has 13 residues. Germline-derived CDR1 and CDR2 are SQVTM and ANQGSEA. Trimming shortened V by 4 bases and J by 2 bases, and 12 bases separated the two germline ends.

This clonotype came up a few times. CDR3 DNA sequence: TGTGCCTGGAGTTCCCAGGGCAATCAGCCCCAGCATTTT. Translation gives CAWSSQGNQPQHF. The rearrangement links TRBV30 to TRBJ1-5; D ambiguous. Germline V gene lookup returns CDR1 GTSNPN and CDR2 SVGIG (reference sequence). Trimming shortened V by 2 bases and J by 2 bases, and 7 bases separated the two germline ends. The CDR3 consists of 13 residues. The full variable domain, with the rest looked up from reference TRBV30 and TRBJ1-5, is SQTIHQWPATLVQPVGSPLSLECTVEGTSNPNLYWYRQAAGRGLQLLFYSVGIGQISSEVPQNLSASRPQDRQFILSSKKLLLSDSGFYLCAWSSQGNQPQHFGDGTRLSIL.

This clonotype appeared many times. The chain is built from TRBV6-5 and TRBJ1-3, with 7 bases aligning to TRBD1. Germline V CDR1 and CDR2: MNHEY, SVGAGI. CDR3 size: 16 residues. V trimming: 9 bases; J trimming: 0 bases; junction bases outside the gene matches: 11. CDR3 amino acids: CASCRTGGVSGNTIYF. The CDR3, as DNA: TGTGCCAGTTGCCGGACAGGCGGGGTCTCTGGAAACACCATATATTTT.

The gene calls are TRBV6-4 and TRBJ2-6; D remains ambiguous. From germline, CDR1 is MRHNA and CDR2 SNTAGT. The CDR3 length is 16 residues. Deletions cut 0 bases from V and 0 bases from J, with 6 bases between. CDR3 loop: CASSDSTNSGANVLTF. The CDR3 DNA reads TGTGCCAGCAGTGACTCGACAAACTCTGGGGCCAACGTCCTGACTTTC.

CDR3 coding DNA: TGCAGTGTTAGGACAGGGGGCTATGGCTACACCTTC. Its protein product is CSVRTGGYGYTF. This chain joins TRBV20-1 and TRBJ1-2, with 10 nucleotides matching TRBD1. The junction had 3 bases not matched to a gene; V was cut back by 7 bases and J by 4 bases. This CDR3 contains 12 residues. Germline V gene data show CDR1 as DFQATT and CDR2 as SNEGSKA (reference sequence).

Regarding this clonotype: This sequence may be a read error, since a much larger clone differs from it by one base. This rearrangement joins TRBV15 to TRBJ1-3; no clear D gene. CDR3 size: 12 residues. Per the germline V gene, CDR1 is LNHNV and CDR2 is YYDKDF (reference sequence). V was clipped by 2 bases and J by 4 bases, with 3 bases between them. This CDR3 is CATSRQGNTIYF. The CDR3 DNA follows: TGTGCCACCAGCAGACAGGGAAACACCATATATTTT.

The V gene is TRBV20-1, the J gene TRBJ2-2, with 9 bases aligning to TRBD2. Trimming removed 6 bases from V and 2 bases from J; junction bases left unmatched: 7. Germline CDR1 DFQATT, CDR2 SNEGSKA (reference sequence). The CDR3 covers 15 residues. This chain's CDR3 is CSASELAGNTGELFF. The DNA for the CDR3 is TGCAGTGCCTCGGAACTAGCGGGTAACACCGGGGAGCTGTTTTTT.

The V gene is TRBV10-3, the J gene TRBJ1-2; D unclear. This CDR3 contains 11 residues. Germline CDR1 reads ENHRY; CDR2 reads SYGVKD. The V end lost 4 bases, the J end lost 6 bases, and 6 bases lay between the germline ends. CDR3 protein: CAISGGDGYTF. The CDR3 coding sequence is TGTGCCATCAGTGGCGGGGATGGCTACACCTTC.

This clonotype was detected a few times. The CDR3 is CSAREGAPQETQHF. CDR3 sequence (DNA): TGCAGTGCTAGGGAGGGGGCGCCACAAGAGACCCAGCATTTT. The J gene is TRBJ1-5, the V gene TRBV20-1, with 7 bases fitting TRBD1. There are 14 residues in the CDR3. J lost 11 bases, V lost 3 bases, and 13 bases had no gene match. CDR1 DFQATT and CDR2 SNEGSKA come from the germline V gene (reference sequence).

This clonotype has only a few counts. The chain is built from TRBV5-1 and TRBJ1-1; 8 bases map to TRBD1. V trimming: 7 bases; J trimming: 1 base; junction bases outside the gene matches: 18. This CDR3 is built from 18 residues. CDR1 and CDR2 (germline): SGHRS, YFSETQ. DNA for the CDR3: TGCGCCAGCCAGTTTACCGCACCAGGGGGCCCTCGGAACACTGAAGCTTTCTTT. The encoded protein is CASQFTAPGGPRNTEAFF.

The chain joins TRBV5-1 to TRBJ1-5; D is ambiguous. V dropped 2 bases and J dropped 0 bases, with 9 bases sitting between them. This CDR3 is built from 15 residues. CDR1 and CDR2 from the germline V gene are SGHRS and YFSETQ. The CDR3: CASSFGGDSNQPQHF. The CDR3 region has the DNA TGCGCCAGCAGCTTTGGCGGGGATAGCAATCAGCCCCAGCATTTT.

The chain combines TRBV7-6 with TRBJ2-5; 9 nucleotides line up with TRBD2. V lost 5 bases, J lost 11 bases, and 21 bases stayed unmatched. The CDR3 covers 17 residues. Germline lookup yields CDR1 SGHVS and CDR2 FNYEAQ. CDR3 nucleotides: TGTGCCAGCAGCCCCTCGGCTGGGGGCGGGAGGGCCTTTGAGCAGTACTTC. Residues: CASSPSAGGGRAFEQYF.

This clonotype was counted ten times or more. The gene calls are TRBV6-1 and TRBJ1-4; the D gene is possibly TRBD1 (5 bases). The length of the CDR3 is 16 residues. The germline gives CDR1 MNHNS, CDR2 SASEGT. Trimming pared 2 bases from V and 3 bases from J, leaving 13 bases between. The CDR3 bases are TGTGCCAGCAGTGAAAATGTCAGGGCCCCTAATGAAAAACTGTTTTTT. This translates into CASSENVRAPNEKLFF.

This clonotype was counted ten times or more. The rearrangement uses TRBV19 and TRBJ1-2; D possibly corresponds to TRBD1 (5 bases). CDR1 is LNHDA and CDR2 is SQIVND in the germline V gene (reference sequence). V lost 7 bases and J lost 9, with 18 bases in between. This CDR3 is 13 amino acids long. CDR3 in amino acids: CASKDTDSTSYTF. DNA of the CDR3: TGTGCCAGTAAGGACACCGACTCGACGAGCTACACCTTC.

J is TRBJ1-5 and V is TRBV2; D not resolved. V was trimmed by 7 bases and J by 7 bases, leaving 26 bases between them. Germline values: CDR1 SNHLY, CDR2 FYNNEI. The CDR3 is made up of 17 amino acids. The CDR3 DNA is TGTGCCAGCACCTCCCCGAGCAGGATCTCCCAAGGCCAGCCCCAGCATTTT. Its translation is CASTSPSRISQGQPQHF.

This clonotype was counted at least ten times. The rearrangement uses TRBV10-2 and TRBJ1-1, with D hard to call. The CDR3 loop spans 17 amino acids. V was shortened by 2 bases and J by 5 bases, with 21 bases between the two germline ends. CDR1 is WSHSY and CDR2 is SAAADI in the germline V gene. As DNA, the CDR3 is TGCGCCAGCAGTGAGCCGTCTAAGGTCGTGGGTCGGACTGAAGCTTTCTTT. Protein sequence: CASSEPSKVVGRTEAFF.

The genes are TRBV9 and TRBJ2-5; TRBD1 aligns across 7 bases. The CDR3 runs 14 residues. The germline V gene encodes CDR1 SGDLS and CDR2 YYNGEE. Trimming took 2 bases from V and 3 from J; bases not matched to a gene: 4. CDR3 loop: CASSVPGTEETQYF. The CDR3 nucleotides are TGTGCCAGCAGCGTCCCAGGGACAGAAGAGACCCAGTACTTC.

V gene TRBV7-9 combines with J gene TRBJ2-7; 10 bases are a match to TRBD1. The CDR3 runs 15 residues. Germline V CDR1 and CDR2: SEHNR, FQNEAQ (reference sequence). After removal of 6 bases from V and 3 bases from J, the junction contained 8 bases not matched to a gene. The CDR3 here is CASSYPGQGIYEQYF. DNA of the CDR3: TGTGCCAGCAGTTATCCGGGACAGGGGATCTACGAGCAGTACTTC.

The CDR3 spells CASSSLLEAFF. The CDR3 nucleotides read TGTGCCAGCAGTTCCCTTCTGGAGGCTTTCTTT. The chain joins TRBV12-3 or TRBV12-4 to TRBJ1-1; D call uncertain. Trimming shortened V by 4 bases and J by 11 bases, and 11 bases separated the two germline ends. CDR3 length: 11 amino acids.

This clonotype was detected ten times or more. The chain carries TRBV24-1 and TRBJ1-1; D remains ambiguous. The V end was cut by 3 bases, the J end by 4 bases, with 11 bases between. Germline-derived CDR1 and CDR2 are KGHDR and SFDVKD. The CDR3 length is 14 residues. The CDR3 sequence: CATSDPMEPTEAFF. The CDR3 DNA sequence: TGTGCCACCAGTGATCCCATGGAGCCCACTGAAGCTTTCTTT.